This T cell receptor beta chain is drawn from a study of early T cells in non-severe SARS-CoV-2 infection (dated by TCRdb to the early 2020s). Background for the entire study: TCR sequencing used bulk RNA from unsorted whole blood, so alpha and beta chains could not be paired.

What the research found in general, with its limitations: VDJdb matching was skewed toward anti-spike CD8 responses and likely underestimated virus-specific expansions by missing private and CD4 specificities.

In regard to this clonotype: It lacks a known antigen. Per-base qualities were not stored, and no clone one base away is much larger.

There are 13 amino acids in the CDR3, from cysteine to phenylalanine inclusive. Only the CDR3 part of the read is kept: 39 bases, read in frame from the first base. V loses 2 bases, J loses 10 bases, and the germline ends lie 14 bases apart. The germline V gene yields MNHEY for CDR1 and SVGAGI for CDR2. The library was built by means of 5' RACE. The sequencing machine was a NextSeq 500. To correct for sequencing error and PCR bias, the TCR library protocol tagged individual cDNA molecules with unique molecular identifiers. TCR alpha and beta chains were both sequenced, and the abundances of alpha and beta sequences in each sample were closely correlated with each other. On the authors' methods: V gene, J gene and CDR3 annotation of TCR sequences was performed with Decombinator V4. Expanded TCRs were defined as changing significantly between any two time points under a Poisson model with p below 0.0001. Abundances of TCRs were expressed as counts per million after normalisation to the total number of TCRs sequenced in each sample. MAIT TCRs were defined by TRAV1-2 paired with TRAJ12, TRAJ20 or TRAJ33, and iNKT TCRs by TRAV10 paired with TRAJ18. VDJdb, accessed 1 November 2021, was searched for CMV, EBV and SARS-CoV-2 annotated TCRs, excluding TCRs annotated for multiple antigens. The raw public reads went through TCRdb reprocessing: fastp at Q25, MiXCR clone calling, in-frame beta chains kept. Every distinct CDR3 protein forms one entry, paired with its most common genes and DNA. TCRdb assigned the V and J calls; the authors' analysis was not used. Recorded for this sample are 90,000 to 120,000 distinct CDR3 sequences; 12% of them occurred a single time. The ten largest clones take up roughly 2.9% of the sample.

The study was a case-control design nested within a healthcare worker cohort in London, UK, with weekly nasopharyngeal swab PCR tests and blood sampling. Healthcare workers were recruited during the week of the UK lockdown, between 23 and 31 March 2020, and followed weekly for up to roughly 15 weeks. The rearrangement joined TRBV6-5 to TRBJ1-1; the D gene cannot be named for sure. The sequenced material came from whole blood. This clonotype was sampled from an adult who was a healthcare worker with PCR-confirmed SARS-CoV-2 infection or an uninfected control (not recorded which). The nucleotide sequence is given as TGTGCCAGCAGTTACGAAATTGGGCACGGAGCTTTCTTT. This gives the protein CASSYEIGHGAFF.